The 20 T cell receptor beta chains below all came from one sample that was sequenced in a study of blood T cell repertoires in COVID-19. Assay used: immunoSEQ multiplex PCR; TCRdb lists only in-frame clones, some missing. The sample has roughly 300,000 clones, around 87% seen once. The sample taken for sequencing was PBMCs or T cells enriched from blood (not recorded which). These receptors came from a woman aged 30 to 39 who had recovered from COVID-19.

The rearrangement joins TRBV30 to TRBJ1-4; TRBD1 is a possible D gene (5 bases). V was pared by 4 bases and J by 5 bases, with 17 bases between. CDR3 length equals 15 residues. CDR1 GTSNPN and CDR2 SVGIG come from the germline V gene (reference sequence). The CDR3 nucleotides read TGTGCCTGGAATAAGGGAGGGTACAGGAATGAAAAACTGTTTTTT. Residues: CAWNKGGYRNEKLFF.

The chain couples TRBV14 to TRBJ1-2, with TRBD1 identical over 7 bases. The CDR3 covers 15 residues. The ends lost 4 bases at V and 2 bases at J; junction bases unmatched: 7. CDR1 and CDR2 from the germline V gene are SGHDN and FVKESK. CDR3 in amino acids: CASSLRDSDNYGYTF. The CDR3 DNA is TGTGCCAGCAGCCTCCGGGACAGCGACAACTATGGCTACACCTTC.

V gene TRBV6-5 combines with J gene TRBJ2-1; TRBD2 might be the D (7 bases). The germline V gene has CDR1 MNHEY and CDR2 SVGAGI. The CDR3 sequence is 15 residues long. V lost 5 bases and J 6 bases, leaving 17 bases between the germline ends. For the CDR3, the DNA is TGTGCCAGCAGTACGACGGGGGGCCGCGGCAATGAGCAGTTCTTC. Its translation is CASSTTGGRGNEQFF.

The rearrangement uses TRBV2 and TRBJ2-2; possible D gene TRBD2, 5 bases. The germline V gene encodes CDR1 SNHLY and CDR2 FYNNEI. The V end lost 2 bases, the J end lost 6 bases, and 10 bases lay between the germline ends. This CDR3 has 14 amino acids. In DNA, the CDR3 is TGTGCCAGCAGTGAAAATCGGGGAGCCGGGGAGCTGTTTTTT. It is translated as CASSENRGAGELFF. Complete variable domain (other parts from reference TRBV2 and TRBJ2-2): EPEVTQTPSHQVTQMGQEVILRCVPISNHLYFYWYRQILGQKVEFLVSFYNNEISEKSEIFDDQFSVERPDGSNFTLKIRSTKLEDSAMYFCASSENRGAGELFFGEGSRLTVL.

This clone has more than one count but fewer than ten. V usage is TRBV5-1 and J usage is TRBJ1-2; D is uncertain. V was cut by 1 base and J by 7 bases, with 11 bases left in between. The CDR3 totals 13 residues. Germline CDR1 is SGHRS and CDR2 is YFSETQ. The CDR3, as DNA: TGCGCCAGCAGCTTGCAGGAGCGGGGTGGCTACACCTTC. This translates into CASSLQERGGYTF.

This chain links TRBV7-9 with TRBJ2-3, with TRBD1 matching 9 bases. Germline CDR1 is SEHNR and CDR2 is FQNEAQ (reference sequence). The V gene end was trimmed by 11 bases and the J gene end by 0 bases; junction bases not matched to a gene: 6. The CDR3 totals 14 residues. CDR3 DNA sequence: TGTGCCGAGGGCGACAGGGGGAGCACAGATACGCAGTATTTT. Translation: CAEGDRGSTDTQYF.

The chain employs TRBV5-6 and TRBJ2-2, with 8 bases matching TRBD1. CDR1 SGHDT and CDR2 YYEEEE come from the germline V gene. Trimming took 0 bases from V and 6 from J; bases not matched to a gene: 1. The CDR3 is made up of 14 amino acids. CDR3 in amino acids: CASSLVQGAGELFF. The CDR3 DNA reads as TGTGCCAGCAGCTTGGTACAGGGGGCCGGGGAGCTGTTTTTT. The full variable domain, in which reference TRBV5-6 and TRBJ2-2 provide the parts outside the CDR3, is DAGVTQSPTHLIKTRGQQVTLRCSPKSGHDTVSWYQQALGQGPQFIFQYYEEEERQRGNFPDRFSGHQFPNYSSELNVNALLLGDSALYLCASSLVQGAGELFFGEGSRLTVL.

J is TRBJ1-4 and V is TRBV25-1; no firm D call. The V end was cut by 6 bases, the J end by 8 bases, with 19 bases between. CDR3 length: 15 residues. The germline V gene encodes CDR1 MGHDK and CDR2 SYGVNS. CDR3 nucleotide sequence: TGTGCCAGCAGGAGGAGGGATTGGGTCCGGGAAAAACTGTTTTTT. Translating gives CASRRRDWVREKLFF. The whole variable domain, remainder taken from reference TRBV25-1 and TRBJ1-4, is EADIYQTPRYLVIGTGKKITLECSQTMGHDKMYWYQQDPGMELHLIHYSYGVNSTEKGDLSSESTVSRIRTEHFPLTLESARPSHTSQYLCASRRRDWVREKLFFGSGTQLSVL.

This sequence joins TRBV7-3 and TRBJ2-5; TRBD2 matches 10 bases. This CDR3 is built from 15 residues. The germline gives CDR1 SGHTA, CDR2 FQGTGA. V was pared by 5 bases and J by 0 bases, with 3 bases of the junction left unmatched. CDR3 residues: CASSVAGGHQETQYF. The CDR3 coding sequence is TGTGCCAGCAGCGTAGCGGGGGGTCACCAAGAGACCCAGTACTTC. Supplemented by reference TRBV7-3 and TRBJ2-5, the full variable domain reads GAGVSQTPSNKVTEKGKYVELRCDPISGHTALYWYRQSLGQGPEFLIYFQGTGAADDSGLPNDRFFAVRPEGSVSTLKIQRTERGDSAVYLCASSVAGGHQETQYFGPGTRLLVL.

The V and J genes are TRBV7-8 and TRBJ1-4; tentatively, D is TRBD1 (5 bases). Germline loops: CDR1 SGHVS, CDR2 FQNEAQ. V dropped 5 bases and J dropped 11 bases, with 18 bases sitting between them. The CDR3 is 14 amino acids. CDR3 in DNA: TGTGCCAGCAGCCCCGAGACAGCCTCCGGGAAACTGTTTTTT. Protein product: CASSPETASGKLFF.

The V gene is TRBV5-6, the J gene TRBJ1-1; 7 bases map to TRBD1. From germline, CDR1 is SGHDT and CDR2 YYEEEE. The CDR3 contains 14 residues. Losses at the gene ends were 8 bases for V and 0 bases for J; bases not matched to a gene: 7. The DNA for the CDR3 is TGTGCCAGTTTAGAGGGGGCACTGAACACTGAAGCTTTCTTT. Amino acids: CASLEGALNTEAFF.

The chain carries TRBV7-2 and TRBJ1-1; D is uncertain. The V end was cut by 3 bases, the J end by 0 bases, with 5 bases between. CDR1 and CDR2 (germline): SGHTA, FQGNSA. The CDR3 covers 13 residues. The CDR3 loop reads CASSFQMNTEAFF. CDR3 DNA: TGTGCCAGCAGCTTCCAAATGAACACTGAAGCTTTCTTT.

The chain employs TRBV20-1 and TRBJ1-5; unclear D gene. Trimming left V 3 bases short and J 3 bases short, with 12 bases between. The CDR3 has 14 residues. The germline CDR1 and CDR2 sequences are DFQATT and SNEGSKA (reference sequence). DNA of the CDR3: TGCAGTGCTAGTTTTTGGCAGTCCAATCAGCCCCAGCATTTT. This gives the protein CSASFWQSNQPQHF.

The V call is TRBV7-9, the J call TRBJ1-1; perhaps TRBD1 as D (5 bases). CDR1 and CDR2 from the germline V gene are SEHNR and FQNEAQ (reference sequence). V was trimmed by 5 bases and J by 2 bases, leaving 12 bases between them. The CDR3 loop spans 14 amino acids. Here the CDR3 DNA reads TGTGCCAGCAGCCCTAGGGGCACCAACACTGAAGCTTTCTTT. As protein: CASSPRGTNTEAFF.

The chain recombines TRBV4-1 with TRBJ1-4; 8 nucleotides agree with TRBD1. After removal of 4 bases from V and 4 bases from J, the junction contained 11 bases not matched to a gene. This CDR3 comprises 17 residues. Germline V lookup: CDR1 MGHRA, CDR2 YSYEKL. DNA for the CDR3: TGCGCCAGCAGCCCGAAGGTCAGGGGGCGTGATAATGAAAAACTGTTTTTT. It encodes CASSPKVRGRDNEKLFF.

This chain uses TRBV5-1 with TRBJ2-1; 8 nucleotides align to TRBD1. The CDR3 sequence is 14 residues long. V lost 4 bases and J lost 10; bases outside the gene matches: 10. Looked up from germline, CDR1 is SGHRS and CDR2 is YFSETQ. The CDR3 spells CASSILDRVEEQFF. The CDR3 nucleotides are TGCGCCAGCAGCATATTGGACAGGGTAGAAGAGCAGTTCTTC.

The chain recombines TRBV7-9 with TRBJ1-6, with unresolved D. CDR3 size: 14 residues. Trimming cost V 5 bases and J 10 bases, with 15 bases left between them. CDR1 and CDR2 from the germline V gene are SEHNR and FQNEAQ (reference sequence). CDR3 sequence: CASSPGTFGSPLHF. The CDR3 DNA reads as TGTGCCAGCAGCCCAGGCACTTTTGGATCACCCCTCCACTTT.

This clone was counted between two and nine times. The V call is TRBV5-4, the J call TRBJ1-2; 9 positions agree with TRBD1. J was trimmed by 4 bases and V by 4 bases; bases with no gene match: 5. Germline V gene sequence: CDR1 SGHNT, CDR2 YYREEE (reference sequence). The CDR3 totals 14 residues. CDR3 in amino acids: CASSMPTGGYGYTF. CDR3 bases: TGTGCCAGCAGCATGCCGACAGGGGGCTATGGCTACACCTTC.

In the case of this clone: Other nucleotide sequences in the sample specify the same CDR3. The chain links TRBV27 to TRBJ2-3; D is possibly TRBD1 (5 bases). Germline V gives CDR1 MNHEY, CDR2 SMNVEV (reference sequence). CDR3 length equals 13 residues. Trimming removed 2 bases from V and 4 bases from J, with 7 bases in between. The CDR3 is CASSLRGSDTQYF. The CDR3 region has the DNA TGTGCCAGCAGTTTAAGGGGCTCAGATACGCAGTATTTT.

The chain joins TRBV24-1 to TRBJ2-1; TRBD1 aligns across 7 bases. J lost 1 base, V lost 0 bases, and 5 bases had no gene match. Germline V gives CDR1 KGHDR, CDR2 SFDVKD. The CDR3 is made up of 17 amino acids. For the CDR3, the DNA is TGTGCCACCAGTGATTTGAGGGGGCAGGGGTCCTACAATGAGCAGTTCTTC. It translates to CATSDLRGQGSYNEQFF.